A single sample gave rise to the 19 T cell receptor beta chains below, sequenced in a study of spatial heterogeneity in lung cancer. The time point here: blood at routine non-recurrence follow-up after resection. Whole RNA, which was extracted from tumor, nontumor lung tissue or frozen PBMC, was sequenced without any cell sorting. TCRdb analysed the 5' RACE reads with MiXCR anew, one entry per CDR3 protein. The sample contains 95,000 to 130,000 distinct CDR3 sequences, 12% of which appear only once. The specimen comprised PBMCs, sampled at follow-up. The receptors come from a male donor with early-stage non-small cell lung cancer.

This clonotype was recorded many times. The V and J genes are TRBV25-1 and TRBJ1-4, with a tentative D call TRBD1 (6 bases). Trimming removed 3 bases from V and 5 bases from J, with 16 bases in between. The germline V gene encodes CDR1 MGHDK and CDR2 SYGVNS. The CDR3 totals 16 residues. The CDR3 sequence: CASSEGSRGVNEKLFF. In DNA, the CDR3 is TGTGCCAGCAGTGAGGGCAGCAGGGGCGTCAATGAAAAACTGTTTTTT.

This clonotype has a handful of counts. V gene TRBV7-3 combines with J gene TRBJ1-6, with 7 bases fitting TRBD1. The CDR3 has 18 residues. CDR1 SGHTA and CDR2 FQGTGA come from the germline V gene. J was trimmed by 0 bases and V by 4 bases; bases with no gene match: 9. Written as DNA, the CDR3 is TGTGCCAGCAGCTCCCGCAGGGCAGGGGGCTCCTATAATTCACCCCTCCACTTT. Translating it yields CASSSRRAGGSYNSPLHF.

This clonotype was seen more than once but under ten times. The J gene is TRBJ1-1, the V gene TRBV5-4; unclear D gene. The CDR3 contains 14 residues. Trimming stripped 1 base from V and 1 base from J, with 8 bases between. CDR1 and CDR2 from the germline V gene are SGHNT and YYREEE (reference sequence). CDR3 DNA sequence: TGTGCCAGCAGCTTGAGGATGGGGAACACTGAAGCTTTCTTT. This translates into CASSLRMGNTEAFF.

The chain joins TRBV19 to TRBJ2-7; D may be TRBD1 (6 bases). Germline CDR1 reads LNHDA; CDR2 reads SQIVND (reference sequence). The V end lost 7 bases, the J end lost 2 bases, and 15 bases lay between the germline ends. The CDR3 is made up of 14 amino acids. The CDR3 sequence is CASKLLTGPYEQYF. The CDR3 nucleotides read TGTGCCAGTAAACTGCTGACAGGACCCTACGAGCAGTACTTC.

This sequence joins TRBV13 and TRBJ1-2, with D unclear. Germline CDR1 reads PRHDT; CDR2 reads FYEKMQ (reference sequence). CDR3 size: 14 residues. V was shortened by 5 bases and J by 3 bases, with 13 bases between the two germline ends. CDR3 in amino acids: CASSARGIYYGYTF. DNA of the CDR3: TGTGCCAGCAGCGCCCGAGGAATTTACTATGGCTACACCTTC.

A few counts support this clonotype. The V and J genes are TRBV7-9 and TRBJ1-1; D gene ambiguous. The V end was cut by 1 base, the J end by 1 base, with 7 bases between. Germline V gene lookup returns CDR1 SEHNR and CDR2 FQNEAQ (reference sequence). The CDR3 is 14 residues long. For the CDR3, the DNA is TGTGCCAGCAGCTTAGGGAGGACGAACACTGAAGCTTTCTTT. This gives the protein CASSLGRTNTEAFF.

The genes are TRBV19 and TRBJ2-7; D is unresolved. Looked up from germline, CDR1 is LNHDA and CDR2 is SQIVND (reference sequence). The CDR3 has 14 residues. V was clipped by 10 bases and J by 5 bases, with 21 bases between them. The CDR3 region has the DNA TGTGCCACCTCAGGAAACCCGGTGGCCCACGAGCAGTACTTC. Protein sequence: CATSGNPVAHEQYF.

This clonotype was counted ten times or more. The chain recombines TRBV28 with TRBJ1-1, with D perhaps matching TRBD1 (5 bases). The CDR3 totals 9 residues. From germline, CDR1 is MDHEN and CDR2 SYDVKM. Deletions cut 9 bases from V and 7 bases from J, with 6 bases between. CDR3 sequence: CASTGEAFF. CDR3 coding DNA: TGTGCCAGTACAGGTGAAGCTTTCTTT.

The chain joins TRBV20-1 to TRBJ2-1; 7 bases fit TRBD1. V lost 2 bases, J lost 10 bases, and 5 bases stayed unmatched. Germline V lookup: CDR1 DFQATT, CDR2 SNEGSKA (reference sequence). CDR3 length: 12 residues. In DNA, the CDR3 is TGCAGTGCTAGAATGCCCAGGGGGGAGCAGTTCTTC. Its translation is CSARMPRGEQFF.

This clonotype was picked up many times. The chain recombines TRBV9 with TRBJ2-1, with TRBD1 identical over 8 bases. V dropped 3 bases and J dropped 4; count of bases not matched to a gene: 6. There are 15 residues in the CDR3. CDR1 is SGDLS and CDR2 is YYNGEE in the germline V gene. CDR3 in DNA: TGTGCCAGCAGCGCGGAGGGACAGGCGTACAATGAGCAGTTCTTC. The encoded protein is CASSAEGQAYNEQFF.

This clonotype has a handful of counts. This chain joins TRBV28 and TRBJ2-2; perhaps TRBD2 as D (6 bases). Germline lookup yields CDR1 MDHEN and CDR2 SYDVKM. V lost 5 bases, J lost 6 bases, and 16 bases lay in between. The CDR3 sequence is 15 residues long. The CDR3 DNA follows: TGTGCCAGCAGTCCCCCCCTAGCGTTTGCCGGGGAGCTGTTTTTT. This translates into CASSPPLAFAGELFF. The entire variable domain, with the rest obtained from reference TRBV28 and TRBJ2-2, is as follows: DVKVTQSSRYLVKRTGEKVFLECVQDMDHENMFWYRQDPGLGLRLIYFSYDVKMKEKGDIPEGYSVSREKKERFSLILESASTNQTSMYLCASSPPLAFAGELFFGEGSRLTVL.

This clonotype came up many times. The chain couples TRBV12-3 or TRBV12-4 to TRBJ1-4; 8 bases align to TRBD1. After removal of 5 bases from V and 3 bases from J, the junction contained 5 bases not matched to a gene. This CDR3 region has 15 residues. Here the CDR3 reads CASSPPGQANEKLFF. In DNA, the CDR3 is TGTGCCAGCAGTCCACCGGGACAGGCTAATGAAAAACTGTTTTTT.

The chain has TRBV24-1 and TRBJ2-6; D is possibly TRBD2 (6 bases). The CDR3 runs 16 residues. V shed 3 bases and J shed 2 bases, with 10 bases lying between them. Germline V gene data show CDR1 as KGHDR and CDR2 as SFDVKD. The CDR3 sequence is CATSDPGLTGANVLTF. The CDR3 nucleotides read TGTGCCACCAGTGATCCGGGACTGACTGGGGCCAACGTCCTGACTTTC.

The chain couples TRBV5-1 to TRBJ1-6, with 11 bases identical to TRBD1. Germline assignment: CDR1 SGHRS and CDR2 YFSETQ. V dropped 2 bases and J dropped 9; count of bases not matched to a gene: 7. The CDR3 contains 16 residues. The CDR3 DNA is TGCGCCAGCAGCTTTGTTGGACAGGGGGCTGGTTCACCCCTCCACTTT. Translating gives CASSFVGQGAGSPLHF.

This clonotype was counted many times. V is TRBV28 and J is TRBJ1-2; weak D call: TRBD1 (5 bases). CDR3 length equals 16 residues. CDR1 is MDHEN, CDR2 SYDVKM, per germline. Deletions cut 5 bases from V and 8 bases from J, with 24 bases between. The CDR3: CASSLNARQSLKGYTF. DNA for the CDR3: TGTGCCAGCAGTCTCAACGCCCGACAGAGCTTGAAGGGCTACACCTTC.

This sequence joins TRBV29-1 and TRBJ2-5, with 11 bases aligning to TRBD1. The germline V gene has CDR1 SQVTM and CDR2 ANQGSEA. There are 15 residues in the CDR3. V trimming: 0 bases; J trimming: 4 bases; junction bases outside the gene matches: 4. CDR3 coding DNA: TGCAGCGTTGAAGAGGACAGGGGGCCGAGAGAGACCCAGTACTTC. Translation: CSVEEDRGPRETQYF.

Many counts were recorded for this clonotype. This chain joins TRBV7-8 and TRBJ2-7; no firm D call. Germline assignment: CDR1 SGHVS and CDR2 FQNEAQ. The V and J ends lost 0 bases and 3 bases respectively, with 12 bases between them. The CDR3 is 15 residues long. Here the CDR3 DNA reads TGTGCCAGCAGCTTAGCTGGCAGGTCGAACTACGAGCAGTACTTC. Translation: CASSLAGRSNYEQYF.

This clonotype was recorded many times. The germline gene is not matched at one end of the junction; a read error may be the cause. The chain employs TRBV12-3 or TRBV12-4 and TRBJ1-5; D ambiguous. This CDR3 contains 14 residues. CDR3 bases: TGTGCCAGCAGCTTAGCGGATAGCAATCAGCCCCAGCATTTT. Amino acid sequence: CASSLADSNQPQHF.

This clonotype was seen ten or more times. The rearrangement joins TRBV5-5 to TRBJ1-1; weak D call: TRBD1 (5 bases). Germline CDR1 and CDR2: SGHKS and YYEKEE (reference sequence). The CDR3 is 15 residues long. V dropped 3 bases and J dropped 8 bases, with 20 bases sitting between them. The CDR3 protein is CASSWAAGRAEEAFF. The DNA of the CDR3 is TGTGCCAGCAGCTGGGCAGCGGGGCGCGCGGAAGAAGCTTTCTTT.